A single sample is the source of the 25 T cell receptor beta chains below, sequenced in a study of T cells in Graves' hyperthyroidism and ophthalmopathy (dated by TCRdb to between 2019 and 2020). Libraries were built with multiplex PCR. Sequencing took place on an Illumina HiSeq 2000. Amplification of TCR beta CDR3 regions was carried out from RNA transcripts. For the first round of RT-PCR on the TCR CDR3, the HTBI primer set was used together with the Qiagen OneStep RT-PCR kit. TCRdb trimmed public reads at Q25 via fastp, called clones via MiXCR and kept in-frame beta chains. Records with the same CDR3 protein are collapsed into one entry carrying the most frequent genes and DNA. Present in this sample are fewer than 750,000 distinct CDR3 sequences, more than 12% of which were seen just once. The leading ten clones occupy around 12% of the sample. The sample was blood. All receptors derive from a woman aged 50 to 65 with Graves' ophthalmopathy.

The chain links TRBV19 to TRBJ2-3, with D possibly matching TRBD2 (5 bases). This CDR3 contains 15 residues. From germline, CDR1 is LNHDA and CDR2 SQIVND (reference sequence). Trimming took 3 bases from V and 2 from J, leaving 12 bases between them. The CDR3 sequence: CASSIGNWDTDTQYF. The CDR3 DNA follows: TGTGCCAGTAGTATCGGGAATTGGGACACAGATACGCAGTATTTT.

This clonotype showed up many times. The chain is built from TRBV6-2 or TRBV6-3 and TRBJ2-7; 7 bases map to TRBD2. The germline V gene encodes CDR1 MNHEY and CDR2 SVGEGT. J was trimmed by 1 base and V by 2 bases; bases with no gene match: 11. The length of the CDR3 is 17 residues. In nucleotides, the CDR3 is TGTGCCAGCAGTTACCGTAGATTGCGGGAGAGTTCCTACGAGCAGTACTTC. The encoded protein is CASSYRRLRESSYEQYF.

This clonotype was counted at least ten times. J is TRBJ1-5 and V is TRBV28, with a possible D match to TRBD1 (5 bases). V gave up 8 bases and J gave up 3 bases, with 11 bases separating them. Germline V gene data show CDR1 as MDHEN and CDR2 as SYDVKM. The CDR3 runs 13 residues. The CDR3 DNA is TGTGCCAGCGTCGGGACGCTCAATCAGCCCCAGCATTTT. The encoded protein is CASVGTLNQPQHF.

This clonotype was observed at least ten times. This sequence joins TRBV29-1 and TRBJ1-2; tentatively, D is TRBD1 (5 bases). This CDR3 is 20 amino acids long. V was trimmed by 6 bases and J by 2 bases, leaving 34 bases between them. Germline V gives CDR1 SQVTM, CDR2 ANQGSEA. The DNA of the CDR3 is TGCAGCGTCGACCGACCCGAAGGGACCCCGACCCACACCCGGAACTATGGCTACACCTTC. It codes for CSVDRPEGTPTHTRNYGYTF.

This clonotype was counted ten times or more. The gene calls are TRBV5-1 and TRBJ2-7; tentative D call: TRBD1 (6 bases). V shed 4 bases and J shed 4 bases, with 18 bases lying between them. CDR1 is SGHRS, CDR2 YFSETQ, per germline. The CDR3 covers 15 residues. The CDR3 sequence: CASSPDRSRIYEQYF. The CDR3 nucleotides are TGCGCCAGCAGCCCGGACAGAAGTAGGATTTACGAGCAGTACTTC.

This clonotype was seen repeatedly, ten times or more. V usage is TRBV2 and J usage is TRBJ2-1; TRBD2 is a possible D gene (6 bases). Germline V gene lookup returns CDR1 SNHLY and CDR2 FYNNEI. V gave up 8 bases and J gave up 8 bases, with 13 bases separating them. The CDR3 contains 12 residues. CDR3 in amino acids: CASPGDSDEQFF. The CDR3 nucleotides read TGTGCCAGCCCGGGAGACTCCGATGAGCAGTTCTTC.

The chain is built from TRBV6-1 and TRBJ1-2; a weak D match, TRBD1 (6 bases). Trimming shortened V by 7 bases and J by 3 bases, and 18 bases separated the two germline ends. CDR1 is MNHNS and CDR2 is SASEGT in the germline V gene. This CDR3 has 15 residues. CDR3 in amino acids: CASTHGGAGDYGYTF. CDR3 bases: TGTGCCAGCACCCACGGGGGGGCGGGGGACTATGGCTACACCTTC.

This clonotype has a count of ten or more. V is TRBV30 and J is TRBJ2-5; TRBD2 is a possible D gene (6 bases). This CDR3 is built from 13 residues. The germline gives CDR1 GTSNPN, CDR2 SVGIG (reference sequence). The V and J ends lost 5 bases and 2 bases respectively, with 12 bases between them. This chain's CDR3 is CAWRFGGQETQYF. CDR3 DNA sequence: TGTGCCTGGCGTTTTGGGGGGCAAGAGACCCAGTACTTC.

This clonotype was found many times. CDR3 nucleotides: TGTGCCAGCAGCACATACGGGACGGCGGGCTACGAGCAGTACTTC. The encoded protein is CASSTYGTAGYEQYF. The chain combines TRBV7-2 with TRBJ2-7; D possibly uses TRBD1 or TRBD2 (5 bases each). Per germline, CDR1 SGHTA and CDR2 FQGNSA. V was shortened by 5 bases and J by 3 bases, with 17 bases between the two germline ends. CDR3 length equals 15 residues.

This clonotype occurred many times. This chain links TRBV28 with TRBJ1-5; 9 bases align to TRBD1. V lost 4 bases, J lost 2 bases, and 6 bases stayed unmatched. Germline loops: CDR1 MDHEN, CDR2 SYDVKM. CDR3 length: 16 amino acids. CDR3 nucleotides: TGTGCCAGCAGTTCTCGACAGGGGGGAGGCAATCAGCCCCAGCATTTT. As protein: CASSSRQGGGNQPQHF.

The chain joins TRBV4-2 to TRBJ1-1; 8 bases align to TRBD1. The trim removed 4 bases at V and 5 bases at J, leaving 12 bases unmatched. This CDR3 spans 16 amino acids. The germline V gene encodes CDR1 LGHNA and CDR2 YNFKEQ. The CDR3 sequence is CASSPQGGQGATEAFF. DNA of the CDR3: TGTGCCAGCAGCCCCCAAGGTGGGCAGGGGGCGACTGAAGCTTTCTTT.

J is TRBJ1-1 and V is TRBV19, with D maybe TRBD1 (5 bases). Germline V CDR1 and CDR2: LNHDA, SQIVND (reference sequence). CDR3 length: 14 residues. The V end was cut by 5 bases, the J end by 5 bases, with 15 bases between. The CDR3 reads CASSATGRRTEAFF. The CDR3 nucleotides read TGTGCCAGTAGTGCTACAGGTAGGAGGACTGAAGCTTTCTTT.

This clonotype was seen many times. The chain joins TRBV27 to TRBJ2-5; no clear D. This CDR3 is built from 14 residues. Germline values: CDR1 MNHEY, CDR2 SMNVEV (reference sequence). V gave up 3 bases and J gave up 3 bases, with 11 bases separating them. DNA of the CDR3: TGTGCCAGCAGTTTTGGTATAGGAAAAGAGACCCAGTACTTC. Translation: CASSFGIGKETQYF.

This clonotype was counted many times. The chain carries TRBV5-1 and TRBJ2-7; D possibly corresponds to TRBD1 (6 bases). The CDR3 consists of 14 residues. Germline V gene data show CDR1 as SGHRS and CDR2 as YFSETQ. The V end lost 0 bases, the J end lost 7 bases, and 14 bases lay between the germline ends. CDR3 in amino acids: CASSLEYRVGEQYF. The CDR3 nucleotides are TGCGCCAGCAGCTTGGAATACAGGGTCGGAGAGCAGTACTTC.

This clonotype was observed many times. V usage is TRBV6-1 and J usage is TRBJ1-2; D may be TRBD1 (6 bases). Germline V gene lookup returns CDR1 MNHNS and CDR2 SASEGT. The V end was cut by 5 bases, the J end by 2 bases, with 18 bases between. The CDR3 is 16 amino acids. CDR3 in amino acids: CASSSLRGSGNYGYTF. CDR3 nucleotides: TGTGCCAGCAGTTCGCTTAGGGGGAGTGGAAACTATGGCTACACCTTC.

This clonotype was observed many times. The V call is TRBV7-9, the J call TRBJ2-2; the D call may be TRBD1 or TRBD2 (5 bases each). Trimming shortened V by 5 bases and J by 0 bases, and 19 bases separated the two germline ends. The CDR3 is made up of 18 amino acids. Looked up from germline, CDR1 is SEHNR and CDR2 is FQNEAQ (reference sequence). CDR3 coding DNA: TGTGCCAGCAGCCGCAGAAGACCCGGGACCTCGAACACCGGGGAGCTGTTTTTT. This gives the protein CASSRRRPGTSNTGELFF.

This clonotype was counted many times. This chain connects TRBV7-3 to TRBJ2-1; D remains unclear. V lost 4 bases and J lost 1, with 14 bases in between. The CDR3 is 16 amino acids. Germline CDR1 SGHTA, CDR2 FQGTGA. CDR3 residues: CASSSSGFSSYNEQFF. In DNA, the CDR3 is TGTGCCAGCAGCTCATCCGGGTTTTCATCCTACAATGAGCAGTTCTTC.

This clonotype was seen many times. The V gene is TRBV3-1, the J gene TRBJ1-3, with D tentatively TRBD1 (6 bases). Per the germline V gene, CDR1 is LGHDT and CDR2 is YNNKEL (reference sequence). CDR3 size: 16 residues. Trimming took off 4 bases at V and 0 bases at J, with 13 bases between the two ends. CDR3 DNA: TGTGCCAGCAGCCTCCGACAGGCTAACTCTGGAAACACCATATATTTT. Translation gives CASSLRQANSGNTIYF.

This clonotype came up a few times. A read error is possible here, since a much larger clone lies one base away. V usage is TRBV18 and J usage is TRBJ1-5; TRBD1 is a possible D gene (5 bases). Germline V gene data show CDR1 as KGHSH and CDR2 as LQKENI. The CDR3 is 13 residues long. The CDR3 DNA follows: TGTGCCAGCTCACTAGGGGATCGTCAGCCCCGGCATTTT. Translation gives CASSLGDRQPRHF.

This clonotype was found many times. This chain uses TRBV2 with TRBJ2-3; 12 bases align to TRBD2. This CDR3 contains 16 residues. The V segment lost 6 bases and the J segment 3 bases; nucleotides outside the gene matches: 7. CDR1 and CDR2 from the germline V gene are SNHLY and FYNNEI. The CDR3 sequence: CASRRLAGEATDTQYF. CDR3 bases: TGTGCCAGCAGACGACTAGCGGGAGAGGCTACAGATACGCAGTATTTT. The variable domain in full, with the rest retrieved from reference TRBV2 and TRBJ2-3, is EPEVTQTPSHQVTQMGQEVILRCVPISNHLYFYWYRQILGQKVEFLVSFYNNEISEKSEIFDDQFSVERPDGSNFTLKIRSTKLEDSAMYFCASRRLAGEATDTQYFGPGTRLTVL.

This clonotype was counted only a few times. CDR3 sequence (DNA): TGCAGTGCTACAGATAGGGTGGGCACCGGGGAGCTGTTTTTT. Residues: CSATDRVGTGELFF. This rearrangement joins TRBV20-1 to TRBJ2-2; no firm D call. V lost 4 bases and J 4 bases, leaving 13 bases between the germline ends. This CDR3 region has 14 residues. The germline V gene encodes CDR1 DFQATT and CDR2 SNEGSKA (reference sequence).

This clonotype showed up many times. The rearrangement joins TRBV7-2 to TRBJ2-3; a possible D gene is TRBD1 (6 bases). This CDR3 contains 16 residues. V lost 1 base to trimming and J lost 2 bases, with 13 bases between them. The germline CDR1 and CDR2 sequences are SGHTA and FQGNSA. CDR3 nucleotide sequence: TGTGCCAGCAGCTTAGGGACAAACAGGGTCACAGATACGCAGTATTTT. This gives the protein CASSLGTNRVTDTQYF.

Concerning this clonotype: A much larger clonotype is one base distant, so this may be a read error. The rearrangement links TRBV4-2 to TRBJ2-1; 9 bases are a match to TRBD2. The CDR3 covers 16 residues. CDR1 and CDR2 from the germline V gene are LGHNA and YNFKEQ. The CDR3 nucleotides read TGTGCCAGCGGCCAAGATGGGACTAGCTCAATCCATGAGCAGTTCTTC. Its protein product is CASGQDGTSSIHEQFF.

At least ten counts were recorded for this clonotype. V is TRBV6-5 and J is TRBJ1-5; 7 bases line up with TRBD1. The CDR3 has 13 amino acids. CDR1 is MNHEY, CDR2 SVGAGI, per germline. With V trimmed by 6 bases and J by 8 bases, 7 bases remained unmatched. The CDR3 DNA follows: TGTGCCAGCAGCGACAGGGTTTGGGAGCCCCAGCATTTT. Residues: CASSDRVWEPQHF.

This rearrangement joins TRBV7-3 to TRBJ2-2; D is unclear. The CDR3 length is 14 residues. Trimming left V 4 bases short and J 2 bases short, with 8 bases between. The germline CDR1 and CDR2 sequences are SGHTA and FQGTGA. CDR3 protein: CASSSHGNTGELFF. The DNA for the CDR3 is TGTGCCAGCAGCTCCCACGGCAACACCGGGGAGCTGTTTTTT.